This TCR beta chain stems from a study of Ad26.COV2.S vaccination and SARS-CoV-2 variants. Noted treatment: approximately 18 received Ad26.COV2.S at low or high dose, single or two shots; about 5 received placebo; per-sample allocation not given. Collection of samples fell on day 63 after the first vaccine or placebo injection. This table comes from immunoSEQ multiplex PCR, and its TCRdb copy is limited to in-frame clones, with some not included. The table records about 350,000 clones, about 88% of them present only once. The CDR3 covers 13 residues. Germline values: CDR1 LNHNV, CDR2 YYDKDF (reference sequence). The V gene end was trimmed by 4 bases and the J gene end by 7 bases; junction bases not matched to a gene: 5.

This clonotype was obtained from a person aged 18 to 65 who received the Ad26.COV2.S COVID-19 vaccine or a placebo. Sequenced here: peripheral blood, sampled in a trial of Ad26.COV2.S vaccine versus placebo. The chain couples TRBV15 to TRBJ1-1; 8 bases map to TRBD1. Here the CDR3 reads CATSILGQDEAFF. The DNA for the CDR3 is TGTGCCACCAGCATCCTGGGACAGGATGAAGCTTTCTTT.